This T cell receptor beta chain was sequenced in a study of cytomegalovirus exposure and HLA in healthy donors. 13 Jbeta primers and 60 Vbeta primers were used for the PCR. Libraries were prepared by immunoSEQ multiplex PCR; TCRdb keeps only in-frame clonotypes and omits some of them. The sample consists of some 150,000 clones, roughly 75% of them appearing once. This CDR3 is 14 amino acids long. CDR1 is SEHNR, CDR2 FQNEAQ, per germline (reference sequence). In regard to this clone: An end of the junction does not agree with germline; a read error may underlie this.

The sequence derives from a man in his forties in good health and CMV-seronegative. This chain joins TRBV7-9 and TRBJ1-5; D may be TRBD1 (5 bases). The sample consisted of PBMCs. The CDR3 reads CASSLSGGGQPRHF. DNA of the CDR3: TGTGCCAGCAGCTTATCGGGGGGGGGTCAGCCCCGGCATTTT.